This is a list of T cell receptor beta chains from one sample in a study of T-cell memory formation after mild COVID-19. TCRdb re-called the 5' RACE reads with MiXCR, one entry per CDR3 protein. In the table there are over 120,000 distinct CDR3 sequences, approximately 26% of which are singletons. The sample consisted of PBMCs or a T cell subset sorted from them (not recorded which). Receptors originate from an adult woman who had mild COVID-19 (a few samples of this study predate the infection). Cell type and time point are not known. Both conserved end residues are part of each CDR3. The D gene is left open where the match is weak. The size of a clone is reported for some rows only, either as once, few or many, or as a class for expanded clones.

J	D	length	size	V	CDR3	DNA
TRBJ2-4	.	11	.	TRBV11-2	CASSLVEGQYF	TGTGCCAGCAGCTTAGTGGAGGGCCAATACTTC
TRBJ1-1	TRBD1	14	once	TRBV9	CASSVDRGGTEAFF	TGTGCCAGCAGCGTAGACAGGGGAGGTACTGAAGCTTTCTTT
TRBJ1-1	.	14	.	TRBV7-9	CASSLEDPRTEAFF	TGTGCCAGCAGCTTGGAGGACCCGCGCACTGAAGCTTTCTTT
TRBJ2-5	.	13	few	TRBV12-3/TRBV12-4	CASSFASQETQYF	TGTGCCAGCAGTTTCGCCAGCCAAGAGACCCAGTACTTC
TRBJ2-7	TRBD1	16	.	TRBV11-1	CASSFIPGTGGDEQYF	TGTGCCAGCAGCTTCATACCTGGGACAGGGGGCGACGAGCAGTACTTC
TRBJ2-5	TRBD1	14	few	TRBV7-9	CASSYPGGKETQYF	TGTGCCAGCAGCTACCCAGGGGGTAAAGAGACCCAGTACTTC
TRBJ1-3	.	17	few	TRBV7-9	CASSSRLDSSQGNTIYF	TGTGCCAGCAGCTCCAGACTGGACTCCTCTCAAGGAAACACCATATATTTT
TRBJ2-7	TRBD2	15	few	TRBV27	CASSFLLAGIYEQYF	TGTGCCAGCAGTTTCTTACTAGCGGGGATTTATGAGCAGTACTTC
TRBJ2-5	.	16	.	TRBV9	CASSVASAGQRETQYF	TGTGCCAGCAGCGTAGCTTCGGCGGGTCAAAGAGAGACCCAGTACTTC
TRBJ2-1	.	14	few	TRBV7-9	CASTVTPGGTYGFF	TGTGCCAGCACCGTTACCCCCGGCGGGACCTACGGTTTCTTC
TRBJ2-1	TRBD2	14	few	TRBV7-6	CASSQLAVYNEQFF	TGTGCCAGCAGCCAACTAGCGGTTTACAATGAGCAGTTCTTC
TRBJ2-1	TRBD1	15	few	TRBV12-3/TRBV12-4	CASSVTGGKVNEQFF	TGTGCCAGCAGTGTAACAGGGGGCAAGGTCAATGAGCAGTTCTTC
TRBJ2-1	.	17	.	TRBV18	CASSPPFLHPSYNEQFF	TGTGCCAGCTCACCACCGTTCTTGCACCCCAGCTACAATGAGCAGTTCTTC
TRBJ2-5	.	13	once	TRBV12-5	CASGTRGQETQYF	TGTGCTAGTGGCACAAGGGGGCAAGAGACCCAGTACTTC
TRBJ2-1	.	16	.	TRBV7-9	CASSLSDTALFNEQFF	TGTGCCAGCAGCCTATCAGACACCGCGCTATTCAATGAGCAGTTCTTC
TRBJ1-2	TRBD1	13	few	TRBV7-3	CASSLGQGQDYTF	TGTGCCAGCAGCCTCGGACAGGGCCAAGACTACACCTTC
TRBJ2-4	TRBD1	16	.	TRBV7-9	CASSTPGQGTKNIQYF	TGTGCCAGCAGCACGCCGGGACAGGGAACAAAAAACATTCAGTACTTC
TRBJ1-2	.	15	.	TRBV27	CASSLRGQLRYGYTF	TGTGCCAGCAGTTTACGGGGGCAGTTGAGGTATGGCTACACCTTC
TRBJ1-3	.	12	.	TRBV7-9	CASSLGPDTIYF	TGTGCCAGCAGCTTAGGACCGGACACCATATATTTT
TRBJ2-1	TRBD1	18	.	TRBV15	CATSRTPGQPSSYNEQFF	TGTGCCACCAGCAGAACCCCGGGACAGCCCTCCTCCTACAATGAGCAGTTCTTC
TRBJ1-2	.	14	.	TRBV9	CASSVGWGTIGYTF	TGTGCCAGCAGCGTAGGGTGGGGGACTATTGGCTACACCTTC
TRBJ2-1	TRBD1	19	many	TRBV7-3	CASSSTGTGSDPTLHEQFF	TGTGCCAGCAGCTCCACCGGGACAGGATCGGACCCCACCCTCCATGAGCAGTTCTTC
TRBJ2-3	.	14	few	TRBV29-1	CSVEERADTDTQYF	TGCAGCGTTGAAGAACGGGCCGACACAGATACGCAGTATTTT
TRBJ2-7	TRBD2	17	.	TRBV7-2	CASSLEGLAGPSYEQYF	TGTGCCAGCAGCTTGGAGGGACTAGCGGGACCTTCATACGAGCAGTACTTC
TRBJ2-5	.	13	.	TRBV15	CATSSARVRAQYF	TGTGCCACCAGCAGTGCCCGGGTCCGGGCCCAGTACTTC
TRBJ1-1	.	15	.	TRBV3-1	CASSPAGGVNTEAFF	TGTGCCAGCAGCCCCGCCGGGGGCGTGAACACTGAAGCTTTCTTT
TRBJ2-7	TRBD1	15	few	TRBV7-3	CASSPPEDRTYEQYF	TGTGCCAGCAGCCCTCCGGAGGACAGGACCTACGAGCAGTACTTC
TRBJ2-3	.	14	.	TRBV6-1	CASSLLTGTDTQYF	TGTGCCAGCAGTTTATTGACGGGCACAGATACGCAGTATTTT
TRBJ1-5	.	16	few	TRBV4-3	CASSQDQGIGDQPQHF	TGCGCCAGCAGCCAAGATCAGGGGATTGGAGATCAGCCCCAGCATTTT
TRBJ2-3	TRBD2	17	once	TRBV6-5	CASSYSSGAGVADTQYF	TGTGCCAGCAGTTACTCGAGCGGGGCCGGGGTGGCAGATACGCAGTATTTT
TRBJ2-4	.	14	.	TRBV6-2/TRBV6-3	CASRKGFGKNIQYF	TGTGCCAGCAGAAAGGGGTTCGGCAAAAACATTCAGTACTTC
TRBJ1-1	.	15	few	TRBV11-3	CASSPYQDLNTEAFF	TGTGCCAGCAGCCCATACCAAGACCTGAACACTGAAGCTTTCTTT
TRBJ2-7	.	13	.	TRBV29-1	CSVEVGVSYEQYF	TGCAGCGTTGAGGTGGGGGTCTCCTACGAGCAGTACTTC
TRBJ1-1	.	13	.	TRBV7-3	CASSLTGVGNAFF	TGTGCCAGCAGCTTAACCGGGGTTGGCAATGCGTTCTTT
TRBJ2-3	.	14	few	TRBV7-9	CASSLETRGDTQYF	TGTGCCAGCAGCTTAGAAACGAGAGGAGATACGCAGTATTTT
TRBJ2-1	TRBD1	15	.	TRBV7-9	CASSLRTGSYNEQFF	TGTGCCAGCAGCTTAAGGACAGGGTCGTACAATGAGCAGTTCTTC
TRBJ2-7	TRBD2	16	few	TRBV7-2	CASSPWRGGRSYEQYF	TGTGCCAGCAGCCCGTGGCGGGGGGGCCGTAGCTACGAGCAGTACTTC
TRBJ2-4	.	14	few	TRBV5-1	CASSYDGSGNIQYF	TGCGCCAGCAGCTACGATGGGTCGGGAAACATTCAGTACTTC
TRBJ2-1	.	13	.	TRBV11-3	CASSLEQTNEQFF	TGTGCCAGCAGCTTAGAGCAGACGAATGAGCAGTTCTTC
TRBJ2-1	TRBD2	18	.	TRBV4-3	CASSARGTSGASYNEQFF	TGCGCCAGCAGCGCTCGAGGGACTAGCGGAGCCTCCTACAATGAGCAGTTCTTC
TRBJ2-2	.	17	.	TRBV29-1	CSVELGLDSPNTGELFF	TGCAGCGTTGAACTGGGGCTAGACAGCCCGAACACCGGGGAGCTGTTTTTT
TRBJ1-2	TRBD1	14	few	TRBV20-1	CSARVRDRDYGYTF	TGCAGTGCTAGAGTCCGGGACAGGGACTATGGCTACACCTTC
TRBJ2-1	.	14	few	TRBV27	CASTWGGSYNEQFF	TGTGCCAGCACTTGGGGAGGCTCCTACAATGAGCAGTTCTTC
TRBJ1-2	.	15	few	TRBV5-1	CASSLGARPNYGYTF	TGCGCCAGCAGCTTGGGGGCCCGGCCTAACTATGGCTACACCTTC
TRBJ2-2	TRBD2	15	.	TRBV7-9	CASSSLAGVSGELFF	TGTGCCAGCAGCTCTTTAGCGGGAGTCAGCGGGGAGCTGTTTTTT
TRBJ1-1	.	15	.	TRBV9	CASSVVGGGETEAFF	TGTGCCAGCAGCGTAGTAGGGGGTGGGGAAACTGAAGCTTTCTTT
TRBJ2-7	TRBD1	14	.	TRBV7-8	CASRPGGAIYEQYF	TGTGCCAGCAGACCAGGGGGAGCCATATACGAGCAGTACTTC
TRBJ2-5	TRBD2	15	few	TRBV9	CASRKGTSDQETQYF	TGTGCCAGCAGAAAGGGGACTAGCGACCAAGAGACCCAGTACTTC
TRBJ1-5	.	17	once	TRBV12-3/TRBV12-4	CASSPGHTGPSNQPQHF	TGTGCCAGCAGTCCCGGTCATACAGGGCCGAGCAATCAGCCCCAGCATTTT
TRBJ1-2	.	15	.	TRBV7-8	CASSPAGPANYGYTF	TGTGCCAGCAGCCCCGCCGGTCCGGCTAACTATGGCTACACCTTC